The 21 T cell receptor delta chains below were found in one sample sequenced in a study of gamma-delta chains in newborns, infants, children. TCRdb fed the reads into CATT to redo clone calling. The sample records roughly 1,600 delta-chain clones, more than 35% being singletons. The sequenced sample consisted of blood. These receptors all stem from a child who had a fever.

By share of the sample, this clone is large (0.1 to 1%). V usage is TRDV2 and J usage is TRDJ1, with a possible D match to TRDD3 (6 bases). CDR3 length: 13 amino acids. Germline CDR1 and CDR2: GEAIGNYY and EKD. With 0 bases removed from V and 2 bases from J, the gap between germline ends came to 6 bases. This CDR3 is CACDTWGTDKLIF. DNA of the CDR3: TGTGCCTGTGACACCTGGGGGACCGATAAACTCATCTTT.

In the case of this clone: At one end the junction does not follow the germline gene, possibly because of a read error. The same CDR3 arises from other DNA sequences in this sample as well. The V and J genes are TRDV2 and TRDJ3, with 13 bases aligning to TRDD3. From germline, CDR1 is GEAIGNYY and CDR2 EKD. This CDR3 region has 22 residues. The CDR3 here is CACDRVLGDTGVRSWDTRQMFF. DNA of the CDR3: TGTGCCTGCGACAGGGTACTGGGGGATACGGGGGTTCGCTCCTGGGACACCCGACAGATGTTTTTC.

By frequency in the sample, this clone is large. The sample contains more than one DNA sequence encoding this CDR3. The rearrangement joins TRDV2 to TRDJ1; D unresolved. The ends were cut back, 1 base at V and 4 bases at J, with 15 bases in the middle. There are 15 residues in the CDR3. Germline V gives CDR1 GEAIGNYY, CDR2 EKD. Here the CDR3 DNA reads TGTGCCTGTGACACGGTCGATTCCCCGAGCGATAAACTCATCTTT. Protein product: CACDTVDSPSDKLIF.

This clone was detected a few times. The V call is TRDV2, the J call TRDJ1, with 9 positions matching TRDD3. Germline lookup yields CDR1 GEAIGNYY and CDR2 EKD. This CDR3 contains 19 residues. J lost 0 bases, V lost 0 bases, and 13 bases had no gene match. Written as DNA, the CDR3 is TGTGCCTGTGACACCGTCGGTCGTACTGGGGGACCTTACACCGATAAACTCATCTTT. This gives the protein CACDTVGRTGGPYTDKLIF.

About this clone itself: An end of the junction differs from the germline gene, which may be a read error. This sample includes further DNA sequences coding for the same CDR3. This chain joins TRDV2 and TRDJ1; 9 bases line up with TRDD3. CDR3 size: 16 residues. Germline lookup yields CDR1 GEAIGNYY and CDR2 EKD. CDR3 nucleotide sequence: TGTGCCTGTGACATGCTACTGGGGGAATACACTGATAAACTCATCTTT. Protein product: CACDMLLGEYTDKLIF.

This clone came up a few times. The chain links TRDV2 to TRDJ3; D may be TRDD3 (6 bases). Per germline, CDR1 GEAIGNYY and CDR2 EKD. The CDR3 is made up of 18 amino acids. Trimming pared 1 base from V and 0 bases from J, leaving 12 bases between. Written as DNA, the CDR3 is TGTGCCTGTGACACTGGGGGGTTCAGCTCCTGGGACACCCGACAGATGTTTTTC. This encodes CACDTGGFSSWDTRQMFF.

As for this clone: A much larger clone lies a single base off, so this may be a read error. This chain links TRDV2 with TRDJ1; a possible D gene is TRDD3 (6 bases). Germline values: CDR1 GEAIGNYY, CDR2 EKD. The CDR3 has 13 residues. Trimming removed 3 bases at V and 3 bases at J, with 10 bases between. CDR3 bases: TGTGCCTGTGACGAGATACGCGCCGATAAACTCATCTTT. Protein sequence: CACDEIRADKLIF.

V usage is TRDV2 and J usage is TRDJ1; 11 positions match TRDD3. The CDR3 has 16 residues. After removal of 3 bases from V and 1 base from J, the junction contained 6 bases not matched to a gene. Germline V lookup: CDR1 GEAIGNYY, CDR2 EKD. The CDR3 nucleotides are TGTGCCTGTGACCCACTGGGGGATATATTCACCGATAAACTCATCTTT. Amino acids: CACDPLGDIFTDKLIF.

The CDR3 here is CACDTLSGSIYTDKLIF. The CDR3 DNA follows: TGTGCCTGTGACACCTTATCTGGATCGATTTACACCGATAAACTCATCTTT. V usage is TRDV2 and J usage is TRDJ1; no firm D call. The CDR3 length is 17 residues. Trimming removed 0 bases at V and 0 bases at J, with 16 bases between. Germline CDR1 GEAIGNYY, CDR2 EKD.

This clone was counted a few times. The chain recombines TRDV2 with TRDJ1; TRDD3 matches at 8 bases. Per the germline V gene, CDR1 is GEAIGNYY and CDR2 is EKD. This CDR3 contains 17 residues. Trimming took 0 bases from V and 4 from J; bases not matched to a gene: 12. The CDR3 protein is CACDTLGGGIRGDKLIF. Here the CDR3 DNA reads TGTGCCTGTGACACCCTTGGTGGCGGGATACGCGGCGATAAACTCATCTTT.

The J gene is TRDJ1, the V gene TRDV2, with 10 bases lining up with TRDD3. From germline, CDR1 is GEAIGNYY and CDR2 EKD. The CDR3 runs 19 residues. Germline trimming cut 0 bases from V and 4 bases from J; bases unmatched to any gene: 16. CDR3 protein: CACDTVRGIRDWLGDKLIF. In nucleotides, the CDR3 is TGTGCCTGTGACACCGTCAGGGGGATACGCGACTGGTTGGGCGATAAACTCATCTTT.

This clone was seen only a few times. The V call is TRDV2, the J call TRDJ3; 11 bases line up with TRDD3. Germline CDR1 and CDR2: GEAIGNYY and EKD. The CDR3 loop spans 19 amino acids. After removal of 0 bases from V and 3 bases from J, the junction contained 6 bases not matched to a gene. The CDR3 here is CACDTVGDTTSWDTRQMFF. For the CDR3, the DNA is TGTGCCTGTGACACCGTGGGGGATACGACGAGCTGGGACACCCGACAGATGTTTTTC.

The chain carries TRDV2 and TRDJ3, with 9 nucleotides matching TRDD3. From germline, CDR1 is GEAIGNYY and CDR2 EKD. The CDR3 consists of 19 residues. The junction had 8 bases not matched to a gene; V was cut back by 3 bases and J by 0 bases. DNA of the CDR3: TGTGCCTGTGACCCTATACTGGGGGACCCCTCCTGGGACACCCGACAGATGTTTTTC. Amino acid sequence: CACDPILGDPSWDTRQMFF.

J is TRDJ1 and V is TRDV2; 7 nucleotides match TRDD3. The CDR3 runs 18 residues. In germline, CDR1 is GEAIGNYY, CDR2 EKD. V lost 0 bases and J lost 2; bases outside the gene matches: 14. The CDR3 DNA sequence: TGTGCCTGTGACACCCTTCCCCATGGGGGAGATTCGACCGATAAACTCATCTTT. It yields the protein CACDTLPHGGDSTDKLIF.

Turning to this clone: One end of the junction fails to match germline, which may point to a read error. Other nucleotide sequences from this sample produce the same CDR3. This rearrangement joins TRDV2 to TRDJ1; possibly TRDD3 for D (6 bases). The germline CDR1 and CDR2 sequences are GEAIGNYY and EKD. The CDR3 is 16 amino acids. CDR3 sequence: CARDSLMGGITDKLIF. CDR3 DNA sequence: TGTGCCCGTGACTCCTTGATGGGGGGTATTACCGATAAACTCATCTTT.

This clone was seen a few times. A read error may explain this, as a much larger clone is one base away. In the same sample, other DNA sequences code for this CDR3. The J gene is TRDJ3, the V gene TRDV2; D is perhaps TRDD3 (5 bases). The CDR3 is 21 amino acids. Trimming stripped 3 bases from V and 0 bases from J, with 23 bases between. Germline V gives CDR1 GEAIGNYY, CDR2 EKD. DNA of the CDR3: TGTGCCTGTGACTCCATTGTTTTGGGGTCCCAGGGCTCCTGGGACACCCGACAGATGTTTTTC. It codes for CACDSIVLGSQGSWDTRQMFF.

The genes are TRDV2 and TRDJ1; 8 bases fit TRDD3. V shed 4 bases and J 0 bases; nucleotides not matched to a gene: 6. The CDR3 is 15 residues long. Looked up from germline, CDR1 is GEAIGNYY and CDR2 is EKD. The CDR3 region has the DNA TGTGCCTGTGATCCACTGGGGGCCTACACCGATAAACTCATCTTT. It yields the protein CACDPLGAYTDKLIF.

On this clone: At one of its ends the junction is not consistent with the germline gene, which may arise from a read error. V and J are TRDV2 and TRDJ1; D uncertain. The CDR3 sequence is 23 residues long. Per germline, CDR1 GEAIGNYY and CDR2 EKD. The chain's CDR3 is CACGTVRSGPPRSPNLTPDKLIF. The CDR3 nucleotides read TGTGCCTGTGGCACCGTTAGGTCCGGTCCCCCACGATCCCCGAACCTTACCCCCGATAAACTCATCTTT.

This chain connects TRDV2 to TRDJ3, with 13 nucleotides matching TRDD3. CDR3 length: 22 amino acids. Germline lookup yields CDR1 GEAIGNYY and CDR2 EKD. V shed 3 bases and J 2 bases; nucleotides not matched to a gene: 15. The CDR3 sequence: CACDPTLLGDTRGTWDTRQMFF. The CDR3, as DNA: TGTGCCTGTGACCCCACCTTACTGGGGGATACGCGCGGGACCTGGGACACCCGACAGATGTTTTTC.

This clone was counted only a few times. The J gene is TRDJ1, the V gene TRDV2, with 9 positions matching TRDD3. V shed 4 bases and J 0 bases; nucleotides not matched to a gene: 5. Germline V gives CDR1 GEAIGNYY, CDR2 EKD. The CDR3 runs 15 residues. Here the CDR3 reads CACDVGDTHTDKLIF. The CDR3 DNA follows: TGTGCCTGTGATGTCGGGGATACGCACACCGATAAACTCATCTTT.

This chain uses TRDV2 with TRDJ3, with D possibly being TRDD3 (5 bases). The CDR3 is made up of 15 amino acids. CDR1 is GEAIGNYY, CDR2 EKD, per germline. With 2 bases removed from V and 8 bases from J, the gap between germline ends came to 12 bases. The CDR3 region has the DNA TGTGCCTGTGACATCCTCGGGGAAAACACCCGACAGATGTTTTTC. Amino acids: CACDILGENTRQMFF.